This T cell receptor (beta chain) was identified in a study of CD8+CD57+ T cells in acquired aplastic anemia (dated by TCRdb to about 2018). Describing the broader study: On average, sorted CD4+ and CD8+ cells yielded around 3.5 ug of extracted DNA, with a range of about 0.17 to 27.4 ug. CD8+CD57+ expansion was defined as a frequency above the mean frequency observed in healthy subjects. Overall study results and their limits: Roughly 30 CD8+ CDR3 sequences were found to be shared between patients and controls, but these sequences appeared to be highly expressed in patients and within the immunodominant clones of the patients. Between patients and healthy controls, no significant difference in CD8+ Simpson's diversity was found (P=0.060).

The patients picked for sequencing were ones in whom flow cytometry had shown an expansion of CD8+CD57+ cells. Every patient had a diagnosis of severe acquired aplastic anemia based on International Study of Aplastic Anemia and Agranulocytosis and Camitta criteria. At the time blood was sampled, none of the patients had received any therapy. TCR repertoires of sorted CD4+ and CD8+ blood T cells from severe aplastic anemia patients and healthy subjects were deep-sequenced in the study. In the USA, patient enrollment took place under clinicaltrials.gov protocols 00001620, 01623167, 00001397, 00071045, 00081523 and 00961064. Ficoll-Paque density gradient centrifugation was used to isolate peripheral blood mononuclear cells. Before DNA extraction, CD4+ and CD8+ T cells were sorted by FACS or by magnetic beads. Genomic DNA was used as template for profiling of TCR beta VDJ combinations and CDR3 sequences. An Illumina HiSeq 2000 was the platform used for TCR repertoire sequencing. As for the authors' bioinformatics: TRBV/TRBJ rearrangement plots, CDR3 size and DJ length profiles, and Simpson's diversity index were used to evaluate the repertoires. Whichever DNA sequence was most abundant in the deep sequencing data was defined as the immunodominant clone. CDR3 amino acid sequences were screened for sharing across subjects and compared with published repertoires and the VDJdb database. TCRdb passed the public sequencing reads through fastp at Q25 and MiXCR, retaining productive beta sequences. Duplicate CDR3 protein sequences are folded into a single record with the most common DNA and genes. The authors' filters were not applied to this entry. The sample profile shows about 190,000 distinct CDR3 sequences; approximately 48% of them were found once. The ten largest clones take up about 9.5% of the sample.

The V end gives up 7 bases and the J end 4 bases, leaving 10 bases in the junction not matched to a gene. Per the germline V gene, MNHNS is the CDR1 and SASEGT is the CDR2. There are 14 amino acids in the CDR3, from cysteine to phenylalanine inclusive. Only CDR3 DNA is held: 42 bases, read in frame from base 1. About this clonotype itself: The antigen it recognizes is unknown. No base-level quality is on record; no much larger clone is a single base apart.

Sequencing was carried out using sorted CD4+, CD8+, or CD8+CD57+ T cells (not recorded which) from PBMCs. The receptor was derived from a human donor with aplastic anemia. Rearrangement joined TRBV6-1 to TRBJ2-7; 7 of the junction bases match TRBD2. The sequence in DNA is TGTGCCAGCAATGGGGCGGGAGAAGGGTACGAGCAGTACTTC. It specifies CASNGAGEGYEQYF.